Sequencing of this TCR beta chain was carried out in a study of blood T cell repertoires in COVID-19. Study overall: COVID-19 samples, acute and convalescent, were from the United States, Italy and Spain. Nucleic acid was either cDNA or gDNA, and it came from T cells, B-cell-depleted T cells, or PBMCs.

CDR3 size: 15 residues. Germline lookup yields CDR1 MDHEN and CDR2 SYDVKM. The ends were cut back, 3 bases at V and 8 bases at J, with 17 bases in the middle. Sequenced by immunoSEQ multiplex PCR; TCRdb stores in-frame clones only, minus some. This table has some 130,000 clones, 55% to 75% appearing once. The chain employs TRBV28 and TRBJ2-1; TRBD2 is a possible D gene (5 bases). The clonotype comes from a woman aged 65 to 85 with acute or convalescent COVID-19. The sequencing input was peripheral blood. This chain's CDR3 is CASSLEVASTDEQFF. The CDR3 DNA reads TGTGCCAGCAGTTTGGAGGTAGCGTCTACCGATGAGCAGTTCTTC.